The 9 T cell receptor beta chains below come from one sample, sequenced in a study of cytomegalovirus exposure and HLA in healthy donors. PCR used 60 Vbeta primers and 13 Jbeta primers. The assay was immunoSEQ multiplex PCR, and TCRdb's table has in-frame clones only and misses some. The repertoire holds fewer than 200,000 clones, with approximately 79% as singletons. Sequencing was performed on PBMCs. Source of these receptors: a middle-aged woman in good health and CMV-seronegative.

The rearrangement uses TRBV19 and TRBJ2-7; D call uncertain. Germline lookup yields CDR1 LNHDA and CDR2 SQIVND (reference sequence). V was shortened by 2 bases and J by 1 base, with 6 bases between the two germline ends. The CDR3 totals 13 residues. CDR3: CASSITASYEQYF. The CDR3 DNA follows: TGTGCCAGTAGTATAACAGCTTCCTACGAGCAGTACTTC.

V and J are TRBV5-8 and TRBJ2-2; D remains ambiguous. Germline loops: CDR1 SGHTS, CDR2 YDEGEE. The CDR3 spans 11 residues. V was trimmed by 2 bases and J by 8 bases, leaving 4 bases between them. CDR3 in DNA: TGTGCCAGCAGCTTCGCGGGGGAGCTGTTTTTT. Translation gives CASSFAGELFF. The variable domain in full, with the rest retrieved from reference TRBV5-8 and TRBJ2-2, is EAGVTQSPTHLIKTRGQQATLRCSPISGHTSVYWYQQALGLGLQFLLWYDEGEERNRGNFPPRFSGRQFPNYSSELNVNALELEDSALYLCASSFAGELFFGEGSRLTVL.

The V gene is TRBV23-1, the J gene TRBJ1-1; 10 bases fit TRBD1. TRBV23-1 is an ORF, with its function uncertain. J gave up 0 bases and V 3 bases, and 10 bases lay outside the gene matches. The CDR3 extends over 18 amino acids. CDR3 DNA: TGCGCCAGCAGTCACCCAAGACAGGGGGCGACGATGAACACTGAAGCTTTCTTT. It encodes CASSHPRQGATMNTEAFF.

This chain links TRBV10-3 with TRBJ1-4; D is possibly TRBD1 (5 bases). V lost 8 bases and J 3 bases, leaving 16 bases between the germline ends. Germline V lookup: CDR1 ENHRY, CDR2 SYGVKD. The CDR3 has 15 residues. The CDR3 here is CAIGVGDSPNEKLFF. The CDR3 nucleotides are TGTGCCATCGGGGTGGGGGACTCACCTAATGAAAAACTGTTTTTT.

The chain links TRBV13 to TRBJ1-1; 8 nucleotides match TRBD1. The CDR3 consists of 14 residues. CDR1 and CDR2 from the germline V gene are PRHDT and FYEKMQ (reference sequence). V lost 7 bases to trimming and J lost 3 bases; unmatched junction nucleotides: 7. Here the CDR3 reads CASTLDREYTEAFF. In nucleotides, the CDR3 is TGTGCCAGCACCCTGGACAGGGAGTACACTGAAGCTTTCTTT. Full variable domain (outside the CDR3, taken from reference TRBV13 and TRBJ1-1): AAGVIQSPRHLIKEKRETATLKCYPIPRHDTVYWYQQGPGQDPQFLISFYEKMQSDKGSIPDRFSAQQFSDYHSELNMSSLELGDSALYFCASTLDREYTEAFFGQGTRLTVV.

The chain joins TRBV4-3 to TRBJ2-1, with TRBD2 as a possible D gene (6 bases). CDR3 length equals 16 residues. The germline V and J ends were trimmed by 1 base and 0 bases, with 10 bases remaining between them. The V gene's germline CDR1 is LGHNA and CDR2 YSLEER. Here the CDR3 reads CASSQAVAASYNEQFF. The DNA for the CDR3 is TGCGCCAGCAGCCAAGCGGTAGCGGCCTCCTACAATGAGCAGTTCTTC.

The V gene is TRBV14, the J gene TRBJ1-1, with TRBD1 as a possible D gene (5 bases). CDR3 length: 15 residues. The germline V and J ends were trimmed by 4 bases and 5 bases, with 17 bases remaining between them. Germline V gives CDR1 SGHDN, CDR2 FVKESK. The CDR3 loop reads CASSPNLGGGTEAFF. The CDR3 coding sequence is TGTGCCAGCAGCCCAAACCTCGGGGGTGGGACTGAAGCTTTCTTT.

This clone was recorded a few times. The chain uses TRBV10-3 and TRBJ1-2; 9 bases line up with TRBD1. Trimming removed 4 bases from V and 2 bases from J; junction bases left unmatched: 5. The CDR3 is 15 residues long. Germline assignment: CDR1 ENHRY and CDR2 SYGVKD. Written as DNA, the CDR3 is TGTGCCATCAGTGTACCGGGACAGGGAAACTATGGCTACACCTTC. Translated: CAISVPGQGNYGYTF.

This chain connects TRBV7-8 to TRBJ2-1; D unresolved. The V end lost 2 bases, the J end lost 0 bases, and 11 bases lay between the germline ends. The CDR3 is made up of 16 amino acids. Germline loops: CDR1 SGHVS, CDR2 FQNEAQ. The CDR3 DNA reads TGTGCCAGCAGCTTACGACTGACGAGCTCCTACAATGAGCAGTTCTTC. Protein sequence: CASSLRLTSSYNEQFF. Full variable domain (outside the CDR3, taken from reference TRBV7-8 and TRBJ2-1): GAGVSQSPRYKVAKRGQDVALRCDPISGHVSLFWYQQALGQGPEFLTYFQNEAQLDKSGLPSDRFFAERPEGSVSTLKIQRTQQEDSAVYLCASSLRLTSSYNEQFFGPGTRLTVL.